The next 30 T cell receptor beta chains were all read from a single sample in a study of blood T cell repertoires in COVID-19. Only in-frame clones appear in the TCRdb table, and some are missing; sequencing was by immunoSEQ multiplex PCR. The sample holds 150,000 to 190,000 clones, 80% seen once. The material sequenced was peripheral blood. These receptors all stem from a man aged 60 to 69 with acute or convalescent COVID-19.

The chain has TRBV19 and TRBJ1-2; D remains ambiguous. This CDR3 region has 14 residues. Looked up from germline, CDR1 is LNHDA and CDR2 is SQIVND (reference sequence). V was cut by 7 bases and J by 0 bases, with 12 bases left in between. The DNA of the CDR3 is TGTGCCAGTAAAAACCCGGTAGCTAACTATGGCTACACCTTC. The encoded protein is CASKNPVANYGYTF.

V is TRBV19 and J is TRBJ1-4, with 10 nucleotides matching TRBD1. The CDR3 runs 15 residues. Germline V gives CDR1 LNHDA, CDR2 SQIVND (reference sequence). Trimming at V came to 5 bases and at J to 5 bases, leaving 5 bases not matched to a gene. This chain's CDR3 is CASSSMGQGNEKLFF. DNA for the CDR3: TGTGCCAGTAGTTCGATGGGACAGGGGAATGAAAAACTGTTTTTT. Drawing the rest from reference TRBV19 and TRBJ1-4, the complete variable domain is DGGITQSPKYLFRKEGQNVTLSCEQNLNHDAMYWYRQDPGQGLRLIYYSQIVNDFQKGDIAEGYSVSREKKESFPLTVTSAQKNPTAFYLCASSSMGQGNEKLFFGSGTQLSVL.

The rearrangement joins TRBV4-1 to TRBJ2-6, with TRBD1 matching 12 bases. CDR3 length: 18 residues. The junction had 4 bases not matched to a gene; V was cut back by 2 bases and J by 2 bases. Germline CDR1 reads MGHRA; CDR2 reads YSYEKL. The chain's CDR3 is CASSQTRDRGPGANVLTF. The CDR3 coding sequence is TGCGCCAGCAGCCAAACCCGGGACAGGGGGCCTGGGGCCAACGTCCTGACTTTC.

This clone showed up just a few times. This chain links TRBV20-1 with TRBJ1-2; D gene ambiguous. This CDR3 comprises 11 residues. Germline V gives CDR1 DFQATT, CDR2 SNEGSKA (reference sequence). V was cut by 7 bases and J by 1 base, with 7 bases left in between. The CDR3: CSVEVNYGYTF. The CDR3 DNA follows: TGCAGTGTAGAAGTTAACTATGGCTACACCTTC.

This chain connects TRBV19 to TRBJ2-3; the match to TRBD1 covers 11 bases. J was trimmed by 2 bases and V by 6 bases; bases with no gene match: 4. The V gene's germline CDR1 is LNHDA and CDR2 SQIVND (reference sequence). The CDR3 runs 15 residues. CDR3 DNA: TGTGCCAGTAGCCGGGACAGGGGGTCCACAGATACGCAGTATTTT. Translating gives CASSRDRGSTDTQYF.

This sequence joins TRBV7-2 and TRBJ1-1, with 9 positions matching TRBD1. The CDR3 contains 13 residues. Germline CDR1 and CDR2: SGHTA and FQGNSA. V shed 4 bases and J 6 bases; nucleotides not matched to a gene: 3. The CDR3 nucleotides read TGTGCCAGCAGCTCGTGGACAGGGGCTGAAGCTTTCTTT. Amino acid sequence: CASSSWTGAEAFF.

This clone was seen once. The V gene is TRBV27, the J gene TRBJ2-2; the D gene is possibly TRBD1 (6 bases). The CDR3 covers 14 residues. Germline lookup yields CDR1 MNHEY and CDR2 SMNVEV (reference sequence). V lost 4 bases, J lost 3 bases, and 9 bases lay in between. In nucleotides, the CDR3 is TGTGCCAGCAGTTCCCGACAGGACACCGGGGAGCTGTTTTTT. Residues: CASSSRQDTGELFF.

This chain links TRBV5-1 with TRBJ1-2; 7 bases agree with TRBD1. The germline gives CDR1 SGHRS, CDR2 YFSETQ. Trimming at V came to 4 bases and at J to 6 bases, leaving 9 bases not matched to a gene. The CDR3 loop spans 14 amino acids. The CDR3 sequence is CASSTTDRVHGYTF. As DNA, the CDR3 is TGCGCCAGCAGCACAACTGACAGGGTGCATGGCTACACCTTC.

The V call is TRBV18, the J call TRBJ1-4, with a weak D call TRBD1 (6 bases). CDR3 length equals 15 residues. Germline V gene data show CDR1 as KGHSH and CDR2 as LQKENI. V was clipped by 4 bases and J by 8 bases, with 17 bases between them. The CDR3 nucleotides are TGTGCCAGCTCACAGGCGTCAGGGGCAGGCGAAAAACTGTTTTTT. The encoded protein is CASSQASGAGEKLFF.

J is TRBJ1-1 and V is TRBV19, with D possibly matching TRBD1 (5 bases). Trimming removed 3 bases from V and 4 bases from J, with 9 bases in between. The CDR3 sequence is 13 residues long. Looked up from germline, CDR1 is LNHDA and CDR2 is SQIVND (reference sequence). The CDR3 region has the DNA TGTGCCAGTAGTATGGAGGGGATCACTGAAGCTTTCTTT. Translating gives CASSMEGITEAFF. The full variable domain, in which reference TRBV19 and TRBJ1-1 provide the parts outside the CDR3, is DGGITQSPKYLFRKEGQNVTLSCEQNLNHDAMYWYRQDPGQGLRLIYYSQIVNDFQKGDIAEGYSVSREKKESFPLTVTSAQKNPTAFYLCASSMEGITEAFFGQGTRLTVV.

This rearrangement joins TRBV10-3 to TRBJ2-7, with 11 bases identical to TRBD1. Germline CDR1 and CDR2: ENHRY and SYGVKD. The CDR3 contains 14 residues. Trimming at V came to 7 bases and at J to 3 bases, leaving 5 bases not matched to a gene. The CDR3 nucleotides are TGTGCCATCAATCCGGGACAGGGGGGCTACGAGCAGTACTTC. Its translation is CAINPGQGGYEQYF.

This clone showed up just once. The chain links TRBV3-1 (or the pseudogene TRBV3-2) to TRBJ2-3; TRBD1 might be the D (6 bases). V was cut by 0 bases and J by 2 bases, with 12 bases left in between. CDR1 and CDR2 (germline): LGHDT, YNNKEL (reference sequence). The CDR3 is 16 residues long. The chain's CDR3 is CASSQELQGITDTQYF. For the CDR3, the DNA is TGTGCCAGCAGCCAAGAACTCCAGGGGATCACAGATACGCAGTATTTT.

The chain joins TRBV11-2 to TRBJ1-4, with a tentative D call TRBD1 (6 bases). CDR1 is SGHAT and CDR2 is FQNNGV in the germline V gene. The CDR3 contains 15 residues. V was trimmed by 3 bases and J by 4 bases, leaving 12 bases between them. CDR3 in DNA: TGTGCCAGCAGCTTCAGGACAGCTTTTAATGAAAAACTGTTTTTT. As protein: CASSFRTAFNEKLFF.

The rearrangement joins TRBV2 to TRBJ2-1, with 13 bases matching TRBD2. CDR1 is SNHLY and CDR2 is FYNNEI in the germline V gene. After removal of 6 bases from V and 9 bases from J, the junction contained 8 bases not matched to a gene. The CDR3 covers 15 residues. The CDR3 protein is CASSATSGGATEQFF. CDR3 nucleotide sequence: TGTGCCAGCAGCGCTACTAGCGGGGGGGCCACTGAGCAGTTCTTC.

A word on this clone: Additional DNA sequences in this sample encode the identical CDR3. The CDR3, as DNA: TGTGCCAGCAGTTATAGTAGCTACGAGCAGTACTTC. Translation gives CASSYSSYEQYF. The rearrangement joins TRBV6-2 or TRBV6-3 to TRBJ2-7; the D is unclear. V lost 3 bases to trimming and J lost 3 bases, with 6 bases between them. The length of the CDR3 is 12 residues. CDR1 and CDR2 from the germline V gene are MNHEY and SVGEGT.

In this sample, this clone turned up once. The chain employs TRBV28 and TRBJ2-1; 7 positions agree with TRBD1. Germline V gene sequence: CDR1 MDHEN, CDR2 SYDVKM. This CDR3 spans 12 amino acids. V shed 8 bases, J shed 8 bases, and the junction held 6 bases outside the gene matches. This chain's CDR3 is CASLTGMDEQFF. CDR3 nucleotides: TGTGCCAGCCTGACAGGGATGGATGAGCAGTTCTTC.

This chain joins TRBV7-6 and TRBJ2-1; 7 nucleotides align to TRBD2. The germline V gene encodes CDR1 SGHVS and CDR2 FNYEAQ. The CDR3 consists of 15 residues. Losses at the gene ends were 2 bases for V and 8 bases for J; bases not matched to a gene: 9. The CDR3 reads CASSLSPRAGDEQFF. The CDR3 DNA sequence: TGTGCCAGCAGCTTATCCCCCCGTGCGGGAGATGAGCAGTTCTTC.

The rearrangement links TRBV5-4 to TRBJ2-1, with TRBD2 matching over 14 bases. CDR1 SGHNT and CDR2 YYREEE come from the germline V gene (reference sequence). Losses at the gene ends were 0 bases for V and 7 bases for J; bases not matched to a gene: 3. The CDR3 has 16 amino acids. In DNA form, the CDR3 reads TGTGCCAGCAGCTTGGCCGGGACTAGCGGGAGAAATGAGCAGTTCTTC. Amino acids: CASSLAGTSGRNEQFF.

This rearrangement joins TRBV5-1 to TRBJ2-3; 10 bases line up with TRBD2. CDR3 length: 16 amino acids. J gave up 2 bases and V 0 bases, and 3 bases lay outside the gene matches. Germline CDR1 reads SGHRS; CDR2 reads YFSETQ. The CDR3 DNA follows: TGCGCCAGCAGCTTGGGTAGCGGGGGGATCACAGATACGCAGTATTTT. Protein sequence: CASSLGSGGITDTQYF. The variable domain in full, with the rest retrieved from reference TRBV5-1 and TRBJ2-3, is KAGVTQTPRYLIKTRGQQVTLSCSPISGHRSVSWYQQTPGQGLQFLFEYFSETQRNKGNFPGRFSGRQFSNSRSEMNVSTLELGDSALYLCASSLGSGGITDTQYFGPGTRLTVL.

This clone has just a few counts. V gene TRBV28 combines with J gene TRBJ1-1; 9 bases are a match to TRBD1. CDR1 is MDHEN, CDR2 SYDVKM, per germline. There are 15 residues in the CDR3. J lost 6 bases, V lost 5 bases, and 10 bases had no gene match. The CDR3 sequence: CASSPWTGEFSEAFF. In DNA, the CDR3 is TGTGCCAGCAGTCCGTGGACAGGGGAGTTCTCTGAAGCTTTCTTT.

This chain connects TRBV4-3 to TRBJ2-2; perhaps TRBD2 as D (7 bases). Trimming cost V 1 base and J 5 bases, with 14 bases left between them. The germline V gene has CDR1 LGHNA and CDR2 YSLEER. The CDR3 extends over 16 amino acids. CDR3 in amino acids: CASSQGEGVGTGELFF. CDR3 sequence (DNA): TGCGCCAGCAGCCAAGGGGAGGGGGTTGGTACCGGGGAGCTGTTTTTT.

The chain uses TRBV18 and TRBJ1-1, with 10 nucleotides matching TRBD1. Losses at the gene ends were 5 bases for V and 8 bases for J; bases not matched to a gene: 2. The germline V gene has CDR1 KGHSH and CDR2 LQKENI. This CDR3 has 12 residues. The CDR3 DNA reads as TGTGCCAGCTCAGCGGGACAGGGGGAAGCTTTCTTT. Protein product: CASSAGQGEAFF. Based on the CDR3 plus reference TRBV18 and TRBJ1-1, the full variable domain is NAGVMQNPRHLVRRRGQEARLRCSPMKGHSHVYWYRQLPEEGLKFMVYLQKENIIDESGMPKERFSAEFPKEGPSILRIQQVVRGDSAAYFCASSAGQGEAFFGQGTRLTVV.

This clone was recorded once. CDR3 bases: TGTGCCAGCAGTTTTGAAGCGGGAGTAAGAAATGAGCAGTTCTTC. It translates to CASSFEAGVRNEQFF. J is TRBJ2-1 and V is TRBV27; TRBD2 aligns across 8 bases. Trimming removed 3 bases from V and 7 bases from J; junction bases left unmatched: 8. Germline loops: CDR1 MNHEY, CDR2 SMNVEV (reference sequence). The CDR3 length is 15 residues.

The V call is TRBV29-1, the J call TRBJ2-7; TRBD1 might be the D (6 bases). The CDR3 has 12 residues. Germline CDR1 and CDR2: SQVTM and ANQGSEA. The V and J ends lost 4 bases and 1 base respectively, with 8 bases between them. The CDR3 bases are TGCAGCGTTGGGGGACATTCCTACGAGCAGTACTTC. This codes for CSVGGHSYEQYF.

This clone was counted a few times. The CDR3 coding sequence is TGTGCCAGTAGTATTCCCGGTACAGCTTCCTACGAGCAGTACTTC. Its translation: CASSIPGTASYEQYF. The gene calls are TRBV19 and TRBJ2-7, with no clear D. The length of the CDR3 is 15 residues. Germline V CDR1 and CDR2: LNHDA, SQIVND (reference sequence). Trimming took off 3 bases at V and 1 base at J, with 13 bases between the two ends.

The table lists this clone with a few counts. The rearrangement joins TRBV5-1 to TRBJ1-4, with TRBD1 matching 9 bases. Germline CDR1 reads SGHRS; CDR2 reads YFSETQ. The CDR3 has 15 residues. With V trimmed by 1 base and J by 5 bases, 3 bases remained unmatched. This CDR3 is CASSLSQGANEKLFF. CDR3 in DNA: TGCGCCAGCAGCTTGTCACAGGGGGCAAATGAAAAACTGTTTTTT.

V gene TRBV6-4 combines with J gene TRBJ1-6; D remains unclear. Germline-derived CDR1 and CDR2 are MRHNA and SNTAGT. Trimming left V 6 bases short and J 8 bases short, with 5 bases between. The CDR3 is 11 amino acids. The CDR3 region has the DNA TGTGCCAGCAGCCATTATTCACCCCTCCACTTT. Protein: CASSHYSPLHF.

V usage is TRBV6-1 and J usage is TRBJ2-2; 11 bases fit TRBD2. Looked up from germline, CDR1 is MNHNS and CDR2 is SASEGT. V shed 2 bases, J shed 4 bases, and the junction held 9 bases outside the gene matches. CDR3 length: 18 residues. The CDR3, as DNA: TGTGCCAGCAGTGAAAGAACTAGCGGGAGAGGGGTCACCGGGGAGCTGTTTTTT. Its protein product is CASSERTSGRGVTGELFF.

The chain joins TRBV21-1 to TRBJ2-6; TRBD2, the D gene given by the table, was not confirmed from the DNA. TRBV21-1 is flagged as a pseudogene. The CDR3 sequence is 17 residues long. This CDR3 is CASSKDLKRSGANVLTF. The CDR3 DNA follows: TGTGCCAGCAGCAAAGATCTTAAGCGTTCTGGGGCCAACGTCCTGACTTTC.

This chain uses TRBV30 with TRBJ2-1; 12 bases agree with TRBD1. CDR1 is GTSNPN and CDR2 is SVGIG in the germline V gene (reference sequence). The CDR3 covers 20 residues. The V and J ends lost 1 base and 0 bases, in that order; junction bases with no gene match: 13. The DNA for the CDR3 is TGTGCCTGGAGTGGCCCCGGGACAGGGGGCACCAGGGACTCCTACAATGAGCAGTTCTTC. It specifies CAWSGPGTGGTRDSYNEQFF.